This T cell receptor beta chain is drawn from a study of cytomegalovirus exposure and HLA in healthy donors. The CDR3 contains 14 residues. With 8 bases clipped from V and 6 bases from J, the junction kept 5 bases outside the gene matches. The germline CDR1 and CDR2 sequences are LNHDA and SQIVND (reference sequence). Amplification used 60 Vbeta primers and 13 Jbeta primers. Profiled with immunoSEQ multiplex PCR; TCRdb holds only in-frame clones, not every one. Here the sample spans tens of thousands of clones, 35% to 50% being singletons. Details on this clone: The sample has other DNA sequences that encode this CDR3 too.

Sequenced sample: PBMCs. The TCR was taken from a woman in her 50s in good health and CMV-seronegative. The chain uses TRBV19 and TRBJ1-5; 12 nucleotides agree with TRBD1. Here the CDR3 DNA reads TGTGCCAGTTCCGGGACAGGGGGCCCTCAGCCCCAGCATTTT. It is translated as CASSGTGGPQPQHF.